Reported below is one T cell receptor (beta chain). Its matching antigen is unknown. Time point meaning: newly diagnosed, previously untreated cHL patient sample. Investigators isolated CD4+ T cells from thawed PBMCs through magnetic negative selection. This specimen comes from a study of PD-1 blockade in classical Hodgkin lymphoma. Notes on the study in general: As was reported, newly diagnosed patients showed lower baseline TCR diversity than healthy donors did. Possibly reflecting disease activity or prior therapy, repertoire differences have causes that remain undefined.

Clones were read by immunoSEQ multiplex PCR, and TCRdb kept only the in-frame ones, dropping some. Of about 25,000 clones listed, roughly nine tenths are singletons. V trimming: 7 bases; J trimming: 1 base; junction bases outside the gene matches: 11. This CDR3 has 18 residues. Germline CDR1 and CDR2: SGHRS and YFSETQ. The TCR originated in a human donor with classical Hodgkin lymphoma. The chain combines TRBV5-1 with TRBJ2-3, with 14 nucleotides matching TRBD2. The sample consisted of CD4+ T cells from blood. CDR3 sequence reads: CASGDGLAGGAGTDTQYF. CDR3 bases: TGCGCCAGCGGCGATGGACTAGCGGGAGGTGCTGGCACAGATACGCAGTATTTT.